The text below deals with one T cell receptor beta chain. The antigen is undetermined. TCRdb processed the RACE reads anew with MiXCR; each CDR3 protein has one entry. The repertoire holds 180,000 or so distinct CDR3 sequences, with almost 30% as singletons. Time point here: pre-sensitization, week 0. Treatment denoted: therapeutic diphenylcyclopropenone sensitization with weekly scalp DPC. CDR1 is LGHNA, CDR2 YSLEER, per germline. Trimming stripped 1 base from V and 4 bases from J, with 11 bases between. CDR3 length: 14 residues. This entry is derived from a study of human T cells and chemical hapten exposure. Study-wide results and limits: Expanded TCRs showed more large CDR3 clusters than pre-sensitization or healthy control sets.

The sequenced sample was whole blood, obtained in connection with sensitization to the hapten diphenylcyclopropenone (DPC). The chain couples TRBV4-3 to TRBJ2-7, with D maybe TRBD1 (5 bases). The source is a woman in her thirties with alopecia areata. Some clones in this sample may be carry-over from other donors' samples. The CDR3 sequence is CASSQGWQGYEQYF. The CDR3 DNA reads TGCGCCAGCAGCCAAGGCTGGCAGGGATACGAGCAGTACTTC.